This entry describes one TCR beta chain. The data belong to a study of blood T cell repertoires in COVID-19. Study details: The United States, Italy and Spain supplied acute and convalescent COVID-19 samples.

The protocol was immunoSEQ multiplex PCR, while the TCRdb copy is restricted to in-frame clones and leaves out a portion. The data contain more than 300,000 clones, 90% of them singletons. Germline V gene sequence: CDR1 SGHRS, CDR2 YFSETQ. The CDR3 loop spans 19 amino acids. J was trimmed by 3 bases and V by 0 bases; bases with no gene match: 9. All exposed participants met a person with COVID-19 within 2 weeks before entering the study. The chain couples TRBV5-1 to TRBJ2-1, with 13 bases lining up with TRBD2. The clonotype comes from a woman in her thirties who had been exposed to COVID-19. Sequencing was carried out using PBMCs or T cells enriched from blood (not recorded which). The DNA of the CDR3 is TGCGCCAGCAGCTTGGACGAAAGACTAGCGGGGGGCCACTACAATGAGCAGTTCTTC. This sequence encodes CASSLDERLAGGHYNEQFF. Supplemented by reference TRBV5-1 and TRBJ2-1, the full variable domain reads KAGVTQTPRYLIKTRGQQVTLSCSPISGHRSVSWYQQTPGQGLQFLFEYFSETQRNKGNFPGRFSGRQFSNSRSEMNVSTLELGDSALYLCASSLDERLAGGHYNEQFFGPGTRLTVL.